Shown below are 15 T cell receptor beta chains from a single sample sequenced in a study of cytomegalovirus exposure and HLA in healthy donors. The PCR employed 60 Vbeta primers together with 13 Jbeta primers. Sequenced by immunoSEQ multiplex PCR; TCRdb stores in-frame clones only, minus some. The sample yields over 150,000 clones, around 86% seen once. Sequenced material: PBMCs. The receptors derive from a woman between 45 and 60 years old in good health and CMV-seropositive.

CDR3 loop: CATSRDSGWRQGLTNEKLFF. The CDR3 DNA reads as TGTGCCACCAGCAGAGATAGTGGGTGGAGACAGGGATTAACTAATGAAAAACTGTTTTTT. The rearrangement uses TRBV15 and TRBJ1-4, with TRBD1 identical over 7 bases. V shed 0 bases, J shed 1 base, and the junction held 14 bases outside the gene matches. The CDR3 is 20 amino acids. Germline loops: CDR1 LNHNV, CDR2 YYDKDF (reference sequence).

This chain connects TRBV7-2 to TRBJ2-3; 8 bases line up with TRBD2. From germline, CDR1 is SGHTA and CDR2 FQGNSA. This CDR3 region has 15 residues. Trimming at V came to 5 bases and at J to 3 bases, leaving 7 bases not matched to a gene. The chain's CDR3 is CASSLGGAETDTQYF. CDR3 in DNA: TGTGCCAGCAGCCTCGGGGGGGCCGAGACAGATACGCAGTATTTT.

The chain has TRBV19 and TRBJ1-1; D remains ambiguous. This CDR3 is 13 amino acids long. Germline values: CDR1 LNHDA, CDR2 SQIVND (reference sequence). V lost 5 bases and J 0 bases, leaving 7 bases between the germline ends. CDR3 sequence: CASSRGVNTEAFF. The CDR3 region has the DNA TGTGCCAGTAGTCGGGGTGTGAACACTGAAGCTTTCTTT.

The rearrangement joins TRBV10-3 to TRBJ2-1; 10 nucleotides align to TRBD1. Unmatched junction bases numbered 13, after V lost 9 bases and J lost 5 bases. Germline CDR1 is ENHRY and CDR2 is SYGVKD. The CDR3 spans 16 residues. CDR3 sequence: CAISRGGTGVDNEQFF. The CDR3 nucleotides read TGTGCCATAAGTCGTGGGGGGACAGGGGTCGACAATGAGCAGTTCTTC.

The genes are TRBV7-6 and TRBJ1-1, with D perhaps TRBD1 (5 bases). The germline V and J ends were trimmed by 5 bases and 4 bases, with 11 bases remaining between them. The CDR3 loop spans 13 amino acids. Germline assignment: CDR1 SGHVS and CDR2 FNYEAQ. The CDR3 region has the DNA TGTGCCAGCAGCGTACTGGGGGGCACTGAAGCTTTCTTT. Its protein product is CASSVLGGTEAFF.

This clone occurred once. The V and J genes are TRBV18 and TRBJ2-7, with 9 bases fitting TRBD1. The trim removed 2 bases at V and 4 bases at J, leaving 6 bases unmatched. The germline V gene encodes CDR1 KGHSH and CDR2 LQKENI. CDR3 length: 15 amino acids. The CDR3 DNA follows: TGTGCCAGCTCACCAACTACAGGGGGCTTGTACGAGCAGTACTTC. Translated: CASSPTTGGLYEQYF.

Concerning this clone: Different DNA sequences within this sample yield the same CDR3. This rearrangement joins TRBV5-1 to TRBJ2-5, with unresolved D. The germline gives CDR1 SGHRS, CDR2 YFSETQ. This CDR3 region has 11 residues. V was cut by 4 bases and J by 2 bases, with 3 bases left in between. CDR3 nucleotide sequence: TGCGCCAGCAGCCTGCAAGAGACCCAGTACTTC. Protein: CASSLQETQYF.

J is TRBJ1-1 and V is TRBV10-3; 10 nucleotides line up with TRBD1. This CDR3 contains 18 residues. The junction had 13 bases not matched to a gene; V was cut back by 6 bases and J by 0 bases. Looked up from germline, CDR1 is ENHRY and CDR2 is SYGVKD. CDR3 in amino acids: CAIRDPGQGRRMNTEAFF. Written as DNA, the CDR3 is TGTGCCATCAGGGACCCGGGACAGGGGAGAAGAATGAACACTGAAGCTTTCTTT.

This clone was picked up a small number of times. The genes are TRBV5-1 and TRBJ2-5; 7 bases align to TRBD2. The germline gives CDR1 SGHRS, CDR2 YFSETQ. This CDR3 comprises 15 residues. Trimming at V came to 4 bases and at J to 5 bases, leaving 11 bases not matched to a gene. The CDR3 sequence is CASSGSGVSAETQYF. The CDR3 region has the DNA TGCGCCAGCAGCGGCAGCGGGGTTTCGGCGGAGACCCAGTACTTC.

Concerning this clone: At one end the junction does not follow the germline gene, possibly because of a read error. The V and J genes are TRBV4-1 and TRBJ2-4, with D possibly matching TRBD2 (5 bases). CDR3 length: 15 amino acids. Germline loops: CDR1 MGHRA, CDR2 YSYEKL. The CDR3 here is CASSQLGVAKNSQYF. The CDR3 nucleotides are TGCGCCAGCAGCCAACTCGGGGTAGCCAAAAACAGTCAGTACTTC.

The chain recombines TRBV7-9 with TRBJ1-1; D unresolved. This CDR3 has 12 residues. Germline-derived CDR1 and CDR2 are SEHNR and FQNEAQ (reference sequence). The V end lost 1 base, the J end lost 4 bases, and 4 bases lay between the germline ends. CDR3 DNA sequence: TGTGCCAGCAGCTTAGTCTCCACTGAAGCTTTCTTT. Translating it yields CASSLVSTEAFF.

This clone turned up a few times. The genes are TRBV7-2 and TRBJ2-5; a possible D gene is TRBD1 (6 bases). The J call is in doubt because the DNA end fits TRBJ2-7 better. The germline CDR1 and CDR2 sequences are SGHTA and FQGNSA. This CDR3 is built from 14 residues. CDR3 DNA: TGTGCCAGCAGCTCCGAAGGGGGACCCTACGAGCAGTACTTC. Its translation: CASSSEGGPYEQYF.

V and J are TRBV6-5 and TRBJ2-7, with D possibly being TRBD2 (6 bases). V lost 0 bases to trimming and J lost 3 bases, with 15 bases between them. Per the germline V gene, CDR1 is MNHEY and CDR2 is SVGAGI. The CDR3 has 16 amino acids. The CDR3 DNA reads TGTGCCAGCAGTTACTCCCGGACTACCGGAAGCTACGAGCAGTACTTC. Translated: CASSYSRTTGSYEQYF.

This clone was observed once. The chain employs TRBV18 and TRBJ2-7; TRBD2 matches at 10 bases. V shed 1 base, J shed 3 bases, and the junction held 3 bases outside the gene matches. Germline CDR1 reads KGHSH; CDR2 reads LQKENI. The CDR3 length is 15 residues. The DNA of the CDR3 is TGTGCCAGCTCACCACGGGTAGCGGGAGGCTACGAGCAGTACTTC. It codes for CASSPRVAGGYEQYF.

The J gene is TRBJ2-1, the V gene TRBV5-6, with TRBD2 matching 7 bases. This CDR3 contains 15 residues. With 4 bases clipped from V and 2 bases from J, the junction kept 6 bases outside the gene matches. Germline CDR1 is SGHDT and CDR2 is YYEEEE. The CDR3 reads CASSPGGIPYNEQFF. For the CDR3, the DNA is TGTGCCAGCAGCCCCGGGGGGATCCCCTACAATGAGCAGTTCTTC.